This TCR beta chain was retrieved from a study of blood T cell repertoires in COVID-19. Study overall: Collection of acute and convalescent COVID-19 samples took place in the United States, Italy and Spain.

Germline V gene data show CDR1 as LGHNA and CDR2 as YSLEER. The CDR3 has 14 amino acids. V gave up 4 bases and J gave up 4 bases; unmatched junction bases: 6. Sequenced by immunoSEQ multiplex PCR; TCRdb stores in-frame clones only, minus some. The sample lists approximately 350,000 clones; about 90% were seen once. The receptor comes from a woman in her thirties with COVID-19, enrolled during active disease. The sequencing sample was made of peripheral blood. The genes are TRBV4-3 and TRBJ1-1; TRBD1 matches at 7 bases. CDR3 region: CASSPTGRGTEAFF. The CDR3 DNA is TGCGCCAGCAGCCCGACAGGGCGTGGCACTGAAGCTTTCTTT.